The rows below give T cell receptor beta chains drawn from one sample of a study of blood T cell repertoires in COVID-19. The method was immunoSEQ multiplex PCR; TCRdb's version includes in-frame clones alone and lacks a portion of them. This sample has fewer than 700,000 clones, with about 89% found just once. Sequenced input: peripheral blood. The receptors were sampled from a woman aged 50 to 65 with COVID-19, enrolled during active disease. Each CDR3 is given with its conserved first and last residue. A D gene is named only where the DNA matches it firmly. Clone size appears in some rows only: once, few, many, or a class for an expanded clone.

CASSPLWAENTGELFF,TGTGCCAGCAGCCCGCTCTGGGCTGAAAACACCGGGGAGCTGTTTTTT,16,TRBV3-1/TRBV3-2,TRBJ2-2,NA,NA
CASSKRTNQETQYF,TGTGCCAGCAGCAAGAGGACAAACCAAGAGACCCAGTACTTC,14,TRBV9,TRBJ2-5,NA,NA
CATSGATQGDGYTF,TGTGCCACCAGTGGGGCGACACAAGGGGATGGCTACACCTTC,14,TRBV24-1,TRBJ1-2,NA,NA
CASSDEGTSGGPPYEQYF,TGTGCCAGCAGTGACGAGGGGACTAGCGGGGGGCCACCTTACGAGCAGTACTTC,18,TRBV2,TRBJ2-7,once,TRBD2
CASSPEADRNTEAFF,TGCGCCAGCAGCCCCGAAGCGGACAGGAACACTGAAGCTTTCTTT,15,TRBV5-1,TRBJ1-1,NA,NA
CASSLESDETQYF,TGTGCCAGCAGTCTAGAGTCTGATGAGACCCAGTACTTC,13,TRBV2,TRBJ2-5,NA,NA
CASTEAERGGKLFF,TGTGCCAGCACCGAGGCGGAAAGGGGGGGGAAACTGTTTTTT,14,TRBV27,TRBJ1-4,NA,NA
CASSTGEVYEQYF,TGCGCCAGCAGCACGGGGGAAGTCTACGAGCAGTACTTC,13,TRBV5-1,TRBJ2-7,NA,NA
CASSQSGRNTEAFF,TGCGCCAGCAGTCAATCGGGGCGGAACACTGAAGCTTTCTTT,14,TRBV23-1,TRBJ1-1,NA,NA
CASSRQGQGNEKLFF,TGTGCCAGTAGTAGGCAGGGTCAAGGAAATGAAAAACTGTTTTTT,15,TRBV19,TRBJ1-4,once,NA
CASTTGVLNEQYF,TGTGCCAGCACAACAGGGGTGTTGAACGAGCAGTACTTC,13,TRBV12-3/TRBV12-4,TRBJ2-7,NA,TRBD1
CASSFYRFPYTF,TGTGCCAGCAGCTTCTACAGGTTTCCCTACACCTTC,12,TRBV5-8,TRBJ1-2,NA,NA
CASKPSGSSYEQYF,TGCGCCAGCAAGCCTAGCGGGAGCTCCTACGAGCAGTACTTC,14,TRBV10-2,TRBJ2-7,NA,TRBD2
CASSSDRGEDYGYTF,TGTGCCAGCAGCTCTGACAGGGGGGAGGACTATGGCTACACCTTC,15,TRBV5-6,TRBJ1-2,NA,TRBD1
CASLSDFGELFF,TGTGCCAGCTTATCGGACTTCGGGGAGCTGTTTTTT,12,TRBV18,TRBJ2-2,once,NA
CASSQGQGGLAFF,TGTGCCAGCAGCCAAGGACAGGGAGGTTTAGCTTTCTTT,13,TRBV3-1/TRBV3-2,TRBJ1-1,NA,TRBD1
CASRRSGQTIDYGYTF,TGTGCCAGCAGAAGATCGGGACAGACCATAGACTATGGCTACACCTTC,16,TRBV2,TRBJ1-2,NA,TRBD1
CASSLGTGQSTDTQYF,TGTGCCAGCAGCTTAGGTACAGGGCAAAGTACAGATACGCAGTATTTT,16,TRBV7-9,TRBJ2-3,once,NA
CASSFQGAGEKLFF,TGTGCCAGCAGTTTCCAGGGGGCAGGGGAAAAACTGTTTTTT,14,TRBV27,TRBJ1-4,NA,TRBD1
CASSDIMGSQETQYF,TGTGCCAGCAGTGATATTATGGGCAGTCAAGAGACCCAGTACTTC,15,TRBV2,TRBJ2-5,NA,NA